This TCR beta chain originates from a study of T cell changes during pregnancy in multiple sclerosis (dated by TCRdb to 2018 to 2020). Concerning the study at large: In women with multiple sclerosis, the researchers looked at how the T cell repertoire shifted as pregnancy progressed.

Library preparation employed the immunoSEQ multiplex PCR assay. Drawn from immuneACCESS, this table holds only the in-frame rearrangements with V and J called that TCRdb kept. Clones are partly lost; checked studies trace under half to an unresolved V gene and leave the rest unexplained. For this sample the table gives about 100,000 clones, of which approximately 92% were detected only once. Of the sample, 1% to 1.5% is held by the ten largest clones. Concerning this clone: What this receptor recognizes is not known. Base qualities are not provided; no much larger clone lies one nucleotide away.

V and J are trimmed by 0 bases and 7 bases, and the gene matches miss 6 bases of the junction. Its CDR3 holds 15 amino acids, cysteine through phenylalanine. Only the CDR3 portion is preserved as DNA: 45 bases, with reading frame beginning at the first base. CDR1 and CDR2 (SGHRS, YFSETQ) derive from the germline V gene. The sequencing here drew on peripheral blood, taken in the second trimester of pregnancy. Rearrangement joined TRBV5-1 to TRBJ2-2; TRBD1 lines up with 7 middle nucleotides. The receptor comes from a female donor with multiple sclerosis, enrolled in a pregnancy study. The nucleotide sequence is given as TGCGCCAGCAGCTTGGCCGGGACAGAGGTCGGGGAGCTGTTTTTT. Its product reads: CASSLAGTEVGELFF.